The source of this T cell receptor (beta chain) is a study of vaccination and CD4 T cells after COVID-19. Study at large: Typically, post-vaccine samples were obtained a median approximately 74 days after dose two, within a range of 14 to 241.

With the Oncomine TCR Beta short-read assay, DNA from cultured CD4+ T cells was sequenced. Each CDR3 protein is one row after TCRdb ran MiXCR on the PCR reads. The sample lists roughly 15,000 distinct CDR3 sequences, roughly 62% occurring once. Documented treatment: 10-day PBMC culture with coronavirus spike peptide pools or control peptides (ViraFEST assay). As regards this clonotype: The antigen remains unidentified.

Germline-derived CDR1 and CDR2 are LNHDA and SQIVND (reference sequence). Trimming took off 5 bases at V and 1 base at J, with 14 bases between the two ends. The CDR3 has 15 amino acids. The TCR originated in a human donor who had recovered from COVID-19. The chain uses TRBV19 and TRBJ1-1; possible D gene TRBD1, 6 bases. The specimen comprised CD4+ T cells from blood, cultured in vitro, sampled after SARS-CoV-2 vaccination. The CDR3 DNA is TGTGCCAGTAGTCCTCAGGGCAGGGGGAACACTGAAGCTTTCTTT. Its translation: CASSPQGRGNTEAFF.